This T cell receptor (beta chain) was sequenced in a study of CD8 T cells in ankylosing spondylitis. Notes on the study in general: Significantly higher representation of disease-linked clones was reported for matched ankylosing spondylitis synovial fluid. Ankylosing spondylitis blood appeared to be characterized by a TCR beta motif of 7 to 9 highly homologous variants.

This clonotype showed up many times. What it recognizes is unknown. Researchers built TCR beta libraries using quantitative 5'-RACE with molecular barcodes. TCRdb re-called the 5' RACE reads with MiXCR, one entry per CDR3 protein. The top ten clones hold around 10% of a sample with 250,000 to 400,000 distinct CDR3 sequences, roughly 12% of them seen once. Germline trimming cut 3 bases from V and 7 bases from J; bases unmatched to any gene: 8. The CDR3 runs 13 residues. CDR1 DFQATT and CDR2 SNEGSKA come from the germline V gene (reference sequence). The clonotype was recovered from a female donor with ankylosing spondylitis or in good health (not recorded which). The sample was blood, either unsorted or a sorted T cell fraction (not recorded which). The rearrangement uses TRBV20-1 and TRBJ2-7; the match to TRBD2 covers 8 bases. Written as DNA, the CDR3 is TGCAGTGCTAGCGGGAGGGTCTTGGGGGAGCAGTACTTC. It codes for CSASGRVLGEQYF.